Given below is one TCR beta chain in context. This clonotype was observed at least ten times. Its antigen has not been determined. Base qualities are not recorded, but no much larger clone differs from it by a single base. The CDR3 numbers 15 residues from cysteine through phenylalanine. The only DNA kept is the CDR3, 45 bases in frame from the first base. The germline V gene yields SGHRS for CDR1 and YFSETQ for CDR2. V is shortened by 2 bases, J by 2 bases, and the region joining them spans 11 bases. This entry belongs to a study of T-cell reconstitution after alpha-beta-depleted transplantation in children (dated by TCRdb to the mid-2010s). Regarding the research as a whole: Using TCR repertoire profiling, the study quantitatively followed how T-cell immune reconstitution unfolded in children after TCRalphabeta/CD19-depleted allogeneic hematopoietic cell transplantation.

Receptor amplification or capture employed PCR. TCRdb names Illumina HiSeq 2500 as the instrument used. TCR library preparation used molecular barcoding, with unique molecular identifiers applied to normalize quantification of the TCRbeta repertoire. Through fastp at Q25 and MiXCR, TCRdb rebuilt clones from the public reads, retaining in-frame beta chains. All rows with the same CDR3 protein become a single entry with the most common DNA and genes. This sample holds approximately 390,000 distinct CDR3 sequences; 11% were observed only once. The biggest ten clones account for 4.5% to 6.5% of the sample.

The sequence is built from TRBV5-1 and TRBJ2-1; TRBD2 could be the D gene, as 6 bases match. This TCR was recovered from a human donor who donated a stem cell graft to a child with acute myeloid leukemia. Sample: PBMCs from the stem cell graft donor, taken from the stem cell graft. The DNA sequence is given as TGCGCCAGCAGCTTCTTATCGGGGGCCTACAATGAGCAGTTCTTC. This encodes CASSFLSGAYNEQFF.